The 18 T cell receptor beta chains in this list originate from one sample, sequenced in a study of siplizumab effects on memory and regulatory T cells. Produced via immunoSEQ multiplex PCR; TCRdb's table is partial and in-frame only. This sample has about 85,000 clones, with just under 95% found just once. The sequencing input was CD8+ T cells sorted from blood. The receptor source for this set is a human donor in good health.

This clone was detected only once. The genes are TRBV9 and TRBJ2-7; D perhaps matches TRBD2 (6 bases). Germline V gene sequence: CDR1 SGDLS, CDR2 YYNGEE. The ends were cut back, 0 bases at V and 0 bases at J, with 10 bases in the middle. This CDR3 contains 15 residues. Written as DNA, the CDR3 is TGTGCCAGCAGCGTAGGAGATAGCGGCTCCTACGAGCAGTACTTC. Translated: CASSVGDSGSYEQYF.

The chain recombines TRBV2 with TRBJ2-7; 10 bases map to TRBD2. Per the germline V gene, CDR1 is SNHLY and CDR2 is FYNNEI. This CDR3 has 16 amino acids. After removal of 9 bases from V and 0 bases from J, the junction contained 11 bases not matched to a gene. CDR3 sequence reads: CASFMRTSGNSYEQYF. Here the CDR3 DNA reads TGTGCCAGTTTTATGAGGACTAGCGGTAACTCCTACGAGCAGTACTTC.

V gene TRBV15 combines with J gene TRBJ2-7; D not certain. The CDR3 contains 14 residues. V lost 3 bases, J lost 1 base, and 10 bases lay in between. Germline lookup yields CDR1 LNHNV and CDR2 YYDKDF (reference sequence). CDR3 in amino acids: CATSSGETSYEQYF. Written as DNA, the CDR3 is TGTGCCACCAGCAGTGGGGAAACTTCCTACGAGCAGTACTTC.

The V gene is TRBV6-1, the J gene TRBJ1-2, with D possibly being TRBD1 (5 bases). Germline loops: CDR1 MNHNS, CDR2 SASEGT. The length of the CDR3 is 12 residues. Between the trimmed V and J ends, which lost 2 bases and 6 bases, there was a span of 7 bases. CDR3: CASSEWDDGYTF. The DNA for the CDR3 is TGTGCCAGCAGTGAATGGGACGATGGCTACACCTTC.

The chain is built from TRBV28 and TRBJ2-5, with 8 bases lining up with TRBD2. The length of the CDR3 is 12 residues. The germline V gene encodes CDR1 MDHEN and CDR2 SYDVKM. The CDR3 sequence is CTGGDLQETQYF. Here the CDR3 DNA reads TGTACCGGGGGGGACCTTCAAGAGACCCAGTACTTC.

The chain is built from TRBV7-9 and TRBJ2-7; 7 bases are shared with TRBD1. Germline lookup yields CDR1 SEHNR and CDR2 FQNEAQ (reference sequence). This CDR3 spans 13 amino acids. V shed 3 bases, J shed 3 bases, and the junction held 2 bases outside the gene matches. The CDR3 protein is CASSFGDSYEQYF. CDR3 nucleotide sequence: TGTGCCAGCAGCTTCGGGGACAGCTACGAGCAGTACTTC.

The V and J genes are TRBV19 and TRBJ1-3, with D hard to call. CDR1 is LNHDA and CDR2 is SQIVND in the germline V gene (reference sequence). Trimming took 9 bases from V and 4 from J, leaving 10 bases between them. The length of the CDR3 is 12 residues. The chain's CDR3 is CASDHPGNTIYF. The CDR3 DNA is TGTGCCAGCGATCATCCGGGAAACACCATATATTTT.

This chain connects TRBV9 to TRBJ2-2; 11 nucleotides line up with TRBD1. The CDR3 is 17 amino acids. The germline CDR1 and CDR2 sequences are SGDLS and YYNGEE. With V trimmed by 0 bases and J by 7 bases, 8 bases remained unmatched. CDR3 bases: TGTGCCAGCAGCGTAGAGTTTGGACAGGGGGCCGTCGGGGAGCTGTTTTTT. Amino acids: CASSVEFGQGAVGELFF. Full variable domain (remainder filled in from reference TRBV9 and TRBJ2-2): DSGVTQTPKHLITATGQRVTLRCSPRSGDLSVYWYQQSLDQGLQFLIQYYNGEERAKGNILERFSAQQFPDLHSELNLSSLELGDSALYFCASSVEFGQGAVGELFFGEGSRLTVL.

The chain joins TRBV5-1 to TRBJ2-3; TRBD2 matches 9 bases. The germline V gene encodes CDR1 SGHRS and CDR2 YFSETQ. With V trimmed by 2 bases and J by 2 bases, 6 bases remained unmatched. The CDR3 is 16 residues long. The CDR3 DNA reads TGCGCCAGCAGCTTTACTAGCGGGTCTTTCACAGATACGCAGTATTTT. It codes for CASSFTSGSFTDTQYF.

The chain employs TRBV28 and TRBJ2-3, with 9 bases lining up with TRBD1. V lost 5 bases and J lost 2; bases outside the gene matches: 8. CDR3 length: 16 amino acids. Germline V gene data show CDR1 as MDHEN and CDR2 as SYDVKM. The CDR3 loop reads CASSRYRGRITDTQYF. In DNA form, the CDR3 reads TGTGCCAGCAGTAGATACAGGGGGCGGATCACAGATACGCAGTATTTT.

The chain uses TRBV7-2 and TRBJ2-3; tentative D call: TRBD2 (6 bases). Trimming removed 2 bases from V and 1 base from J, with 10 bases in between. The CDR3 totals 15 residues. Germline loops: CDR1 SGHTA, CDR2 FQGNSA. CDR3 bases: TGTGCCAGCAGCTTACTAGCGTTTCGCACAGATACGCAGTATTTT. This sequence encodes CASSLLAFRTDTQYF.

This clone appeared a single time. The V gene is TRBV19, the J gene TRBJ2-7; 8 positions match TRBD1. V shed 6 bases, J shed 2 bases, and the junction held 6 bases outside the gene matches. This CDR3 region has 14 residues. The V gene's germline CDR1 is LNHDA and CDR2 SQIVND (reference sequence). CDR3 protein: CASSPGQGPYEQYF. For the CDR3, the DNA is TGTGCCAGTAGCCCAGGACAGGGACCCTACGAGCAGTACTTC.

This sequence joins TRBV6-1 and TRBJ2-7, with D hard to call. Germline V lookup: CDR1 MNHNS, CDR2 SASEGT. Trimming removed 2 bases from V and 1 base from J, with 0 bases in between. CDR3 length equals 11 residues. CDR3 in amino acids: CASSESYEQYF. CDR3 nucleotide sequence: TGTGCCAGCAGTGAATCCTACGAGCAGTACTTC.

The V and J genes are TRBV20-1 and TRBJ1-2; possible D gene TRBD1, 6 bases. V was shortened by 3 bases and J by 12 bases, with 11 bases between the two germline ends. CDR1 is DFQATT and CDR2 is SNEGSKA in the germline V gene (reference sequence). The CDR3 runs to 10 residues. The CDR3 bases are TGCAGTGCTAGTCGGCAGGGGCACACCTTC. Encoded protein: CSASRQGHTF.

The chain joins TRBV21-1 to TRBJ1-4; the D call in the table, TRBD1, was not verified against the DNA. TRBV21-1 is a listed pseudogene. This CDR3 spans 16 amino acids. The DNA of the CDR3 is TGTGCCAGCAGCAGAAAACAGGGAGAGGTTAATGAAAAACTGTTTTTT. Its protein is CASSRKQGEVNEKLFF.

The chain joins TRBV5-1 to TRBJ1-1; D is ambiguous. V was pared by 0 bases and J by 6 bases, with 15 bases between. The germline CDR1 and CDR2 sequences are SGHRS and YFSETQ. The CDR3 loop spans 15 amino acids. This chain's CDR3 is CASSLGVEGIAEAFF. The CDR3 coding sequence is TGCGCCAGCAGCTTGGGAGTTGAGGGAATAGCTGAAGCTTTCTTT. Using reference TRBV5-1 and TRBJ1-1 for the parts outside the CDR3, the full variable domain is KAGVTQTPRYLIKTRGQQVTLSCSPISGHRSVSWYQQTPGQGLQFLFEYFSETQRNKGNFPGRFSGRQFSNSRSEMNVSTLELGDSALYLCASSLGVEGIAEAFFGQGTRLTVV.

The V call is TRBV6-5, the J call TRBJ2-7, with 10 nucleotides matching TRBD1. The V gene's germline CDR1 is MNHEY and CDR2 SVGAGI. CDR3 length: 14 residues. J lost 7 bases, V lost 5 bases, and 8 bases had no gene match. The CDR3 region has the DNA TGTGCCAGCAGTGGACAGGGGGGCTTTTATGAGCAGTACTTC. Amino acids: CASSGQGGFYEQYF.

The chain links TRBV5-1 to TRBJ2-7, with 12 bases that match TRBD1. Germline V gene data show CDR1 as SGHRS and CDR2 as YFSETQ. The V segment lost 3 bases and the J segment 4 bases; nucleotides outside the gene matches: 5. The CDR3 extends over 15 amino acids. This chain's CDR3 is CASSSGTGGAYEQYF. The CDR3 nucleotides read TGCGCCAGCAGCTCCGGGACAGGGGGCGCATACGAGCAGTACTTC. Full variable domain (missing parts from reference TRBV5-1 and TRBJ2-7): KAGVTQTPRYLIKTRGQQVTLSCSPISGHRSVSWYQQTPGQGLQFLFEYFSETQRNKGNFPGRFSGRQFSNSRSEMNVSTLELGDSALYLCASSSGTGGAYEQYFGPGTRLTVT.